Following are 22 T cell receptor beta chains from one sample sequenced in a study of cytomegalovirus exposure and HLA in healthy donors (dated by TCRdb to 2015 to 2018). To prepare the library, the immunoSEQ multiplex PCR assay was applied. TCRdb provides this immuneACCESS table in a form limited to in-frame rearrangements. Some clones are lacking; in checked studies, under half of them reflect an unresolved V gene, and why the rest are absent is not known. The sample data list some 140,000 clones, and just under 90% of these were observed just once. Roughly 6.7% of the sample is held by the ten biggest clonotypes. Sequencing input: PBMCs. Receptors were obtained from a woman aged 25 to 39 in good health and CMV-seropositive.

This chain uses TRBV6-5 with TRBJ2-7; D possibly corresponds to TRBD2 (6 bases). In germline, CDR1 is MNHEY, CDR2 SVGAGI. The V end was cut by 6 bases, the J end by 3 bases, with 18 bases between. The CDR3 runs to 15 residues. Here the CDR3 reads CASSQRGGWNYEQYF. The CDR3 DNA reads as TGTGCCAGCAGCCAGAGAGGAGGGTGGAACTACGAGCAGTACTTC.

The V call is TRBV5-6, the J call TRBJ2-7; 9 bases agree with TRBD1. J was trimmed by 9 bases and V by 3 bases; bases with no gene match: 4. CDR3 size: 12 residues. Germline CDR1 and CDR2: SGHDT and YYEEEE. The CDR3 DNA is TGTGCCAGCAGCTACGGACAGGGGATGCAGTACTTC. Amino acid sequence: CASSYGQGMQYF. The full variable domain, rest sourced from reference TRBV5-6 and TRBJ2-7, is DAGVTQSPTHLIKTRGQQVTLRCSPKSGHDTVSWYQQALGQGPQFIFQYYEEEERQRGNFPDRFSGHQFPNYSSELNVNALLLGDSALYLCASSYGQGMQYFGPGTRLTVT.

The chain couples TRBV5-1 to TRBJ2-1, with D unresolved. Germline values: CDR1 SGHRS, CDR2 YFSETQ. This CDR3 is built from 15 residues. With 2 bases removed from V and 2 bases from J, the gap between germline ends came to 11 bases. Here the CDR3 DNA reads TGCGCCAGCAGCTTAATAGCAGAGGCCTACAATGAGCAGTTCTTC. Translating it yields CASSLIAEAYNEQFF. Variable domain in full (rest from reference TRBV5-1 and TRBJ2-1): KAGVTQTPRYLIKTRGQQVTLSCSPISGHRSVSWYQQTPGQGLQFLFEYFSETQRNKGNFPGRFSGRQFSNSRSEMNVSTLELGDSALYLCASSLIAEAYNEQFFGPGTRLTVL.

The chain uses TRBV7-6 and TRBJ1-4, with TRBD1 matching over 9 bases. This CDR3 contains 15 residues. After removal of 5 bases from V and 2 bases from J, the junction contained 3 bases not matched to a gene. The germline CDR1 and CDR2 sequences are SGHVS and FNYEAQ. The CDR3 region is CASSPGTGTNEKLFF. The CDR3 nucleotides read TGTGCCAGCAGCCCCGGGACAGGGACTAATGAAAAACTGTTTTTT.

CDR3 nucleotide sequence: TGTGCCAGCAGTGACGGGGACAGGGACACCGGGGAGCTGTTTTTT. It specifies CASSDGDRDTGELFF. The chain has TRBV6-4 and TRBJ2-2, with TRBD1 matching 9 bases. J was trimmed by 3 bases and V by 2 bases; bases with no gene match: 1. Looked up from germline, CDR1 is MRHNA and CDR2 is SNTAGT. The CDR3 has 15 amino acids.

The chain carries TRBV18 and TRBJ2-1; 8 nucleotides match TRBD1. Germline trimming cut 6 bases from V and 6 bases from J; bases unmatched to any gene: 10. Germline lookup yields CDR1 KGHSH and CDR2 LQKENI. The CDR3 totals 15 residues. The CDR3 protein is CASSPGQGSSNEQFF. The CDR3 region has the DNA TGTGCCAGCTCCCCTGGACAGGGCTCTAGCAATGAGCAGTTCTTC.

This clone was seen just once. The chain recombines TRBV5-1 with TRBJ2-2; TRBD1 aligns across 9 bases. CDR3 length: 17 amino acids. V gave up 4 bases and J gave up 5 bases; unmatched junction bases: 12. CDR1 is SGHRS and CDR2 is YFSETQ in the germline V gene. CDR3 protein: CASSLGTGLIITGELFF. The CDR3, as DNA: TGCGCCAGCAGCCTAGGGACAGGGTTAATAATAACCGGGGAGCTGTTTTTT.

The V call is TRBV28, the J call TRBJ2-1; tentative D call: TRBD2 (7 bases). The CDR3 is 15 amino acids. Germline CDR1 is MDHEN and CDR2 is SYDVKM. V was clipped by 6 bases and J by 6 bases, with 18 bases between them. CDR3 protein: CASSRLGGGLNEQFF. DNA of the CDR3: TGTGCCAGCAGCCGCCTTGGGGGGGGCCTCAATGAGCAGTTCTTC.

The chain couples TRBV5-4 to TRBJ2-1, with D perhaps matching TRBD2 (5 bases). Trimming stripped 0 bases from V and 9 bases from J, with 10 bases between. This CDR3 spans 13 amino acids. Germline CDR1 is SGHNT and CDR2 is YYREEE (reference sequence). The CDR3 protein is CASSLVEGGEQFF. CDR3 sequence (DNA): TGTGCCAGCAGCTTGGTCGAGGGTGGTGAGCAGTTCTTC.

The count of this clone is one. The V and J genes are TRBV18 and TRBJ2-7, with D perhaps TRBD2 (5 bases). CDR1 and CDR2 from the germline V gene are KGHSH and LQKENI. V lost 3 bases, J lost 5 bases, and 14 bases lay in between. This CDR3 spans 14 amino acids. CDR3 protein: CASSPGRRIHEQYF. As DNA, the CDR3 is TGTGCCAGCTCACCGGGCAGGAGGATCCACGAGCAGTACTTC.

The V and J genes are TRBV7-8 and TRBJ1-1; TRBD1 might be the D (6 bases). Germline values: CDR1 SGHVS, CDR2 FQNEAQ. The CDR3 spans 14 residues. V was shortened by 5 bases and J by 4 bases, with 14 bases between the two germline ends. Written as DNA, the CDR3 is TGTGCCAGCAGCCCCTGGGACAAACCCACTGAAGCTTTCTTT. Encoded protein: CASSPWDKPTEAFF.

The chain joins TRBV6-6 to TRBJ1-3; perhaps TRBD1 as D (6 bases). Trimming shortened V by 0 bases and J by 6 bases, and 9 bases separated the two germline ends. The CDR3 has 14 residues. CDR1 is MNHNY, CDR2 SVGAGI, per germline (reference sequence). CDR3 protein: CASSYSQGINTIYF. In DNA, the CDR3 is TGTGCCAGCAGTTACTCGCAGGGGATAAACACCATATATTTT.

This clone came up a few times. The V call is TRBV6-5, the J call TRBJ2-7; TRBD1 might be the D (6 bases). Trimming removed 2 bases from V and 3 bases from J, with 11 bases in between. CDR1 MNHEY and CDR2 SVGAGI come from the germline V gene. This CDR3 is 14 amino acids long. This CDR3 is CASSYGGAGYEQYF. The CDR3 DNA sequence: TGTGCCAGCAGTTACGGGGGCGCCGGCTACGAGCAGTACTTC.

V is TRBV7-3 and J is TRBJ2-7, with D uncertain. Germline V gene data show CDR1 as SGHTA and CDR2 as FQGTGA. The CDR3 sequence is 15 residues long. Trimming shortened V by 0 bases and J by 0 bases, and 9 bases separated the two germline ends. CDR3 region: CASSLTVKSSYEQYF. CDR3 DNA sequence: TGTGCCAGCAGCTTAACTGTTAAGAGCTCCTACGAGCAGTACTTC.

Only a few counts were recorded for this clone. The chain carries TRBV6-5 and TRBJ1-2; 7 positions match TRBD1. The CDR3 length is 15 residues. The V gene end was trimmed by 6 bases and the J gene end by 4 bases; junction bases not matched to a gene: 11. Germline CDR1 reads MNHEY; CDR2 reads SVGAGI. The CDR3: CASSPQVGGAYGYTF. The CDR3 region has the DNA TGTGCCAGCAGCCCCCAAGTAGGGGGCGCCTATGGCTACACCTTC.

J is TRBJ2-7 and V is TRBV5-6, with 10 positions matching TRBD1. J was trimmed by 6 bases and V by 6 bases; bases with no gene match: 3. CDR1 and CDR2 (germline): SGHDT, YYEEEE. The length of the CDR3 is 12 residues. The CDR3 coding sequence is TGTGCCAGCACCCGGACAGGGGGCGAGCAGTACTTC. This sequence encodes CASTRTGGEQYF.

The V and J genes are TRBV2 and TRBJ2-3; a weak D match, TRBD2 (6 bases). Germline CDR1 reads SNHLY; CDR2 reads FYNNEI. The CDR3 sequence is 15 residues long. V lost 3 bases to trimming and J lost 0 bases, with 10 bases between them. The CDR3 here is CASSDAGTSTDTQYF. In DNA form, the CDR3 reads TGTGCCAGCAGTGACGCGGGGACTAGCACAGATACGCAGTATTTT. Full variable domain (missing parts from reference TRBV2 and TRBJ2-3): EPEVTQTPSHQVTQMGQEVILRCVPISNHLYFYWYRQILGQKVEFLVSFYNNEISEKSEIFDDQFSVERPDGSNFTLKIRSTKLEDSAMYFCASSDAGTSTDTQYFGPGTRLTVL.

The J gene is TRBJ1-1, the V gene TRBV4-1; D is perhaps TRBD1 (6 bases). The V end lost 5 bases, the J end lost 0 bases, and 13 bases lay between the germline ends. Germline assignment: CDR1 MGHRA and CDR2 YSYEKL. This CDR3 contains 15 residues. CDR3 sequence: CASSKSRGLNTEAFF. In nucleotides, the CDR3 is TGCGCCAGCAGCAAAAGCAGGGGTTTGAACACTGAAGCTTTCTTT.

The chain recombines TRBV28 with TRBJ1-1, with TRBD1 matching over 10 bases. CDR1 and CDR2 from the germline V gene are MDHEN and SYDVKM. The CDR3 has 15 amino acids. The V and J ends lost 6 bases and 5 bases, in that order; junction bases with no gene match: 9. CDR3 DNA sequence: TGTGCCAGCAGGACCAGTTTGGACAGGGGGACTGAAGCTTTCTTT. Protein sequence: CASRTSLDRGTEAFF. The full variable domain, in which reference TRBV28 and TRBJ1-1 provide the parts outside the CDR3, is DVKVTQSSRYLVKRTGEKVFLECVQDMDHENMFWYRQDPGLGLRLIYFSYDVKMKEKGDIPEGYSVSREKKERFSLILESASTNQTSMYLCASRTSLDRGTEAFFGQGTRLTVV.

The chain joins TRBV7-9 to TRBJ2-2, with TRBD1 matching 8 bases. With 4 bases clipped from V and 5 bases from J, the junction kept 6 bases outside the gene matches. CDR3 length: 15 amino acids. Germline lookup yields CDR1 SEHNR and CDR2 FQNEAQ (reference sequence). The CDR3 here is CASSSIRQGTGELFF. CDR3 DNA sequence: TGTGCCAGCAGCTCGATAAGACAGGGGACCGGGGAGCTGTTTTTT.

V and J are TRBV2 and TRBJ2-3; D not certain. The CDR3 is 13 amino acids. The V gene lost 7 bases and the J gene lost 5 bases, with 13 bases spanning the gap. Germline-derived CDR1 and CDR2 are SNHLY and FYNNEI. The CDR3 nucleotides are TGTGCCAGCAATTTAAACAGACAAGATACGCAGTATTTT. Amino acids: CASNLNRQDTQYF.

This chain links TRBV28 with TRBJ1-3; 9 bases fit TRBD1. Trimming at V came to 5 bases and at J to 0 bases, leaving 8 bases not matched to a gene. This CDR3 is 17 amino acids long. Germline CDR1 MDHEN, CDR2 SYDVKM. The CDR3 loop reads CASSVPGQGFSGNTIYF. CDR3 DNA: TGTGCCAGCAGTGTCCCGGGACAGGGTTTCTCTGGAAACACCATATATTTT.